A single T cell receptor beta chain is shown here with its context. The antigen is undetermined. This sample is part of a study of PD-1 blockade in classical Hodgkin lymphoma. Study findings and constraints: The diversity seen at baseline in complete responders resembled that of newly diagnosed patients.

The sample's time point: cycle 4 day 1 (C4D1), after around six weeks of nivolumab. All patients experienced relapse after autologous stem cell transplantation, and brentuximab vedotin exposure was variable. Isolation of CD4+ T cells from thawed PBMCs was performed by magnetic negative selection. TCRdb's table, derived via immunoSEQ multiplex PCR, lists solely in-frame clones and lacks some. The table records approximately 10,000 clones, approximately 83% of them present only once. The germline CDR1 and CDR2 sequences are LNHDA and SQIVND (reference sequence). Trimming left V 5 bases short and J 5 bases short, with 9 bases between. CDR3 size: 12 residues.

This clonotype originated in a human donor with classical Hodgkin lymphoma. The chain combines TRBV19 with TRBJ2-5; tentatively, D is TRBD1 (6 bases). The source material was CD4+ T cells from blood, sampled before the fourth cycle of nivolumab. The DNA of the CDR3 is TGTGCCAGTAGTGAAAGGGGGGAGACCCAGTACTTC. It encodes CASSERGETQYF.